The clone carrying this TCR beta chain was observed many times. The target antigen is unknown. Unique molecular identifiers were used to barcode this TCRbeta library. Each CDR3 protein is one row after TCRdb ran MiXCR on the PCR reads. This sample has approximately 300,000 distinct CDR3 sequences, with about 7.3% found just once. Trimming stripped 6 bases from V and 4 bases from J, with 19 bases between. The V gene's germline CDR1 is SNHLY and CDR2 FYNNEI. The CDR3 contains 16 residues. This specimen comes from a study of T-cell reconstitution after alpha-beta-depleted transplantation in children. Overall study results and limits: T-cell counts and diversity were attributed mostly to newly produced T cells one year after transplant. After transplant, at about two months, alpha-beta T cells were reportedly derived from several hundred expanded graft clones. Some patients showed high day-60 TCRbeta diversity, which derived from surviving recipient T cells and thymic progenitors.

The rearrangement uses TRBV2 and TRBJ2-1; a weak D match, TRBD2 (7 bases). The receptor was isolated from a female patient under 10 years old who had a stem cell transplant for Fanconi anemia, so the T cells may come from the graft donor. Sequencing was performed on peripheral blood, taken 360 days after TCRalphabeta/CD19-depleted stem cell transplant. The CDR3 coding sequence is TGTGCCAGCAGCGGCGAGGGGGGGACACTTTACAATGAGCAGTTCTTC. This sequence encodes CASSGEGGTLYNEQFF.